The rows below give T cell receptor beta chains drawn from one sample of a study of regulatory T cells in long-lasting Graves disease. TCRdb itself ran the multiplex PCR reads through MiXCR, one entry per CDR3 protein. The table has a few hundred thousand distinct CDR3 sequences, approximately 15% seen once. The same sample was also used in a study of T cells in Graves' hyperthyroidism and ophthalmopathy.

Sequenced here: peripheral blood mononuclear cells (PBMCs), sampled at new diagnosis, from a patient treated with antithyroid drugs. The receptors shown here come from a man aged 35-49 years with Graves disease. Each CDR3 is given with its conserved first and last residue. A D gene is named only where the DNA matches it firmly. Only some rows state a clone size, as once, few, many or a class for expanded clones.

v_call	d_call	j_call	clone_size	cdr3_aa	cdr3_nt
TRBV6-9	TRBD1	TRBJ2-1	few	CASSYETGKPYNERFF	TGTGCCAGCAGTTACGAGACAGGGAAACCCTACAATGAGCGGTTCTTC
TRBV27	TRBD1	TRBJ1-6	many	CASSTRGRPLHF	TGTGCCAGCAGCACCAGGGGGCGGCCCCTCCACTTT
TRBV3-1	TRBD1	TRBJ1-3	many	CASTITGGGGNTIYF	TGTGCCAGCACCATTACAGGGGGCGGTGGAAACACCATATATTTT
TRBV12-3/TRBV12-4	TRBD1	TRBJ1-5	-	CASSFGGQGGQPQHF	TGTGCCAGCAGTTTCGGCGGACAGGGGGGGCAGCCCCAGCATTTT
TRBV5-1	-	TRBJ1-2	-	CASSNPQGDGYTF	TGCGCCAGCAGCAATCCACAGGGCGACGGCTACACCTTC
TRBV12-3/TRBV12-4	TRBD1	TRBJ2-7	few	CASGQGWYEQYF	TGTGCCAGCGGACAGGGGTGGTACGAGCAGTACTTC
TRBV20-1	-	TRBJ2-7	many	CSGDSEQYF	TGCAGTGGGGATTCCGAGCAGTACTTC
TRBV2	TRBD2	TRBJ2-3	many	CASSEEGLAGGVWSTDTQYF	TGTGCCAGCAGTGAAGAGGGACTAGCGGGGGGGGTGTGGAGCACAGATACGCAGTATTTT
TRBV6-1	-	TRBJ1-5	-	CASSRGFYSNQPQHF	TGTGCCAGCAGCCGGGGTTTCTATAGCAATCAGCCCCAGCATTTT
TRBV5-1	-	TRBJ2-5	many	CASRLSGETQYF	TGCGCCAGCAGGCTCTCGGGGGAGACCCAGTACTTC
TRBV29-1	TRBD2	TRBJ2-3	-	CSVARTSGDQRTDTQYF	TGCAGCGTTGCCCGGACTAGCGGGGATCAACGCACAGATACGCAGTATTTT
TRBV6-7	TRBD1	TRBJ2-6	-	CASSYFPGQGPGSGANVLTF	TGTGCCAGCAGTTACTTTCCGGGACAGGGGCCGGGCTCTGGGGCCAACGTCCTGACTTTC
TRBV5-1	-	TRBJ1-5	many	CASSLAPGSQPQHF	TGCGCCAGCAGCTTGGCACCGGGTTCTCAGCCCCAGCATTTT
TRBV2	-	TRBJ2-3	many	CASSGLPTDTQYF	TGTGCCAGTTCGGGACTCCCCACAGATACGCAGTATTTT
TRBV28	-	TRBJ1-5	many	CASSHRAAGHQPQHF	TGTGCCAGCAGTCACCGGGCTGCGGGCCATCAGCCCCAGCATTTT
TRBV15	-	TRBJ1-3	few	CATSIGPFGNTIYF	TGTGCCACTAGCATTGGTCCCTTCGGAAACACCATATATTTT
TRBV11-3	-	TRBJ2-7	many	CASSLLRDPTYEQYF	TGTGCCAGCAGCTTACTCCGGGACCCGACCTACGAGCAGTACTTC
TRBV20-1	TRBD1	TRBJ1-1	few	CSAREQDLRVDRGPLNTEAFF	TGCAGTGCTAGAGAGCAGGACCTTCGAGTGGACAGGGGGCCCCTCAACACTGAAGCTTTCTTT
TRBV20-1	TRBD1	TRBJ2-7	many	CSAGDRDYEQYF	TGCAGTGCTGGGGACAGAGACTACGAGCAGTACTTC
TRBV6-2/TRBV6-3	TRBD1	TRBJ2-3	-	CASTSITGGDTQYF	TGTGCCAGCACCTCTATAACAGGGGGAGATACGCAGTATTTT
TRBV18	-	TRBJ2-2	many	CASSPLLGQNTGELFF	TGTGCCAGCTCACCACTACTGGGACAGAACACCGGGGAGCTGTTTTTT
TRBV5-1	-	TRBJ2-5	once	CASSDPQGGETQHF	TGCGCCAGCAGCGACCCCCAGGGCGGCGAGACCCAGCACTTC
TRBV5-1	TRBD1	TRBJ2-3	many	CASSRDSHTDTQYF	TGCGCCAGCAGCCGGGACAGCCACACAGATACGCAGTATTTT
TRBV14	TRBD2	TRBJ2-1	-	CASSQWRGTSGGFNEQLF	TGTGCCAGCAGCCAATGGCGCGGGACTAGCGGGGGTTTCAATGAGCAGCTCTTC
TRBV20-1	TRBD2	TRBJ2-5	many	CSAKSLGQEAGGPGETQYF	TGCAGTGCCAAAAGCCTCGGGCAAGAAGCGGGGGGGCCTGGAGAGACCCAGTACTTC
TRBV30	-	TRBJ2-2	many	CACIASSDQNTGELFF	TGTGCCTGCATCGCTAGTTCGGACCAGAACACCGGGGAGCTGTTTTTT
TRBV2	-	TRBJ2-1	many	CASSELGEQFF	TGTGCCAGCAGTGAACTAGGGGAGCAGTTCTTC
TRBV6-2/TRBV6-3	TRBD1	TRBJ2-2	few	CASTTRGQGRIGELFF	TGTGCCAGCACTACGAGGGGACAGGGAAGAATCGGGGAGCTGTTTTTT
TRBV3-1	-	TRBJ1-5	few	CASSQGRGGQPQHF	TGTGCCAGCAGCCAAGGTCGGGGGGGGCAGCCCCAGCATTTT
TRBV11-2	TRBD1	TRBJ2-7	many	CASSFRTGGYEQYF	TGTGCCAGCAGCTTTCGGACAGGGGGATACGAGCAGTACTTC
TRBV2	-	TRBJ1-3	-	CASSGYVSGNTIYF	TGTGCCAGCAGTGGTTACGTCTCTGGAAACACCATATATTTT
TRBV6-2/TRBV6-3	-	TRBJ1-4	many	CASSVRRVANEKLFF	TGTGCCAGCAGTGTAAGGAGGGTGGCTAATGAAAAACTGTTTTTT
TRBV7-3	TRBD1	TRBJ2-5	many	CASSLTGQQETQYF	TGTGCCAGCAGCTTAACGGGACAGCAAGAGACCCAGTACTTC
TRBV12-3/TRBV12-4	-	TRBJ1-3	many	CASSARPAGNTIYF	TGTGCCAGCAGTGCCCGCCCAGCTGGAAACACCATATATTTT
TRBV20-1	-	TRBJ2-5	many	CSAQGGGEETQYF	TGCAGTGCTCAGGGCGGTGGGGAGGAGACCCAGTACTTC
TRBV5-1	TRBD1	TRBJ1-1	-	CASSLAGTGRNTEAFF	TGCGCCAGCAGCTTGGCCGGGACAGGACGAAACACTGAAGCTTTCTTT
TRBV3-1	-	TRBJ2-2	few	CASSQDVYTEELFF	TGTGCCAGCAGCCAAGATGTCTACACCGAGGAGCTGTTTTTT
TRBV15	TRBD1	TRBJ2-7	-	CATSKGTELSYEQYF	TGTGCCACCAGCAAGGGGACAGAGCTATCCTACGAGCAGTACTTC
TRBV2	-	TRBJ1-5	many	CASRYPSSNQPQHF	TGTGCCAGCAGATATCCCTCTAGCAATCAGCCCCAGCATTTT
TRBV7-2	-	TRBJ2-7	-	CASSLDPTTGREQYF	TGTGCCAGCAGCTTAGACCCGACGACAGGACGCGAGCAGTACTTC
TRBV3-1	-	TRBJ1-4	many	CASSRNRADEKLFF	TGTGCCAGCAGCCGGAACAGGGCTGATGAAAAACTGTTTTTT
TRBV2	-	TRBJ1-1	many	CASSEDRKTEAFF	TGTGCCAGCAGTGAGGATCGAAAAACTGAAGCTTTCTTT
TRBV12-3/TRBV12-4	-	TRBJ1-6	many	CASSLGYRRNSPLHF	TGTGCCAGCAGTTTAGGGTACAGGAGGAATTCACCCCTCCACTTT